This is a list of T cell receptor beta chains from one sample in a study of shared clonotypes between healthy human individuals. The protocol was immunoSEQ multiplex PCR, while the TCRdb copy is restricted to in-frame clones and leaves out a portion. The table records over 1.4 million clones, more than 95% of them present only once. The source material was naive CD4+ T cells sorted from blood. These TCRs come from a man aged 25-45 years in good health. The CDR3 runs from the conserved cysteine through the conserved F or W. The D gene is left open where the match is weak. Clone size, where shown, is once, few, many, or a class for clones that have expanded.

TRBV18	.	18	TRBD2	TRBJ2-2	CASSPKTPGLAANGELFF	TGTGCCAGCTCACCGAAAACACCGGGACTAGCGGCAAACGGGGAGCTGTTTTTT
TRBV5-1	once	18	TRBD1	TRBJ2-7	CASSHIDRGLLKTYEQYF	TGCGCCAGCAGCCACATCGACAGGGGGCTCTTGAAAACCTACGAGCAGTACTTC
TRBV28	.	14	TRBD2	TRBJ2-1	CATILRTSGNEQFF	TGTGCCACCATTTTAAGGACTAGCGGCAATGAGCAGTTCTTC
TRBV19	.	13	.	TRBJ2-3	CASSSGIPDTQYF	TGTGCCAGTAGTAGCGGGATCCCAGATACGCAGTATTTT
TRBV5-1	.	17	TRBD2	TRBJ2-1	CASSLVPGGGYNGEQFF	TGCGCCAGCAGCTTGGTGCCAGGCGGGGGGTACAACGGTGAGCAGTTCTTC
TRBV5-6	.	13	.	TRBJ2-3	CASSFPFTDTQYF	TGTGCCAGCAGCTTTCCTTTCACAGATACGCAGTATTTT
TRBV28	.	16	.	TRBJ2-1	CASSLGIAVSYNEQFF	TGTGCCAGCAGTCTGGGTATAGCGGTCTCCTACAATGAGCAGTTCTTC
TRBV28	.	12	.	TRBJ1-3	CASSLRANTIYF	TGTGCCAGCAGTCTCAGGGCGAACACCATATATTTT
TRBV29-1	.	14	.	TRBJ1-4	CSVEDIAGTEKLFF	TGCAGCGTTGAAGATATAGCGGGAACTGAAAAACTGTTTTTT
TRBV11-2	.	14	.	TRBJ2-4	CASSPTGAGGLQYF	TGTGCCAGCAGCCCAACGGGCGCTGGGGGTCTTCAGTACTTC
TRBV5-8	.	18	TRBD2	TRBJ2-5	CASSLAMLASGIGETQYF	TGTGCCAGCAGCTTGGCCATGTTAGCTAGCGGGATTGGGGAGACCCAGTACTTC
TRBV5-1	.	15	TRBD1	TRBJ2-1	CASSLQGASYNEQFF	TGCGCCAGCAGCTTACAGGGGGCCTCCTACAATGAGCAGTTCTTC
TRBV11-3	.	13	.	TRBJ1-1	CASSHRDGAEAFF	TGTGCCAGCAGCCACCGGGACGGTGCTGAAGCTTTCTTT
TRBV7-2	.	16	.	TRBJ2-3	CASSRVERAYTDTQYF	TGTGCCAGCAGCAGAGTTGAGCGGGCGTACACAGATACGCAGTATTTT
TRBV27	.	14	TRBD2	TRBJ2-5	CASSQREDWGTQYF	TGTGCCAGCAGTCAGCGGGAAGACTGGGGGACCCAGTACTTC
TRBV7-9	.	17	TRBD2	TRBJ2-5	CASSLLRGAGGQETQYF	TGTGCCAGCAGCCTCCTAAGGGGAGCGGGAGGACAAGAGACCCAGTACTTC
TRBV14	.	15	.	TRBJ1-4	CASSHDLGPHEKLFF	TGTGCCAGCAGCCATGACCTGGGACCGCATGAAAAACTGTTTTTT
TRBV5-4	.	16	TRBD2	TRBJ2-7	CASSLESTGTRNEQYF	TGTGCCAGCAGCTTAGAGTCCACCGGGACTAGGAACGAGCAGTACTTC
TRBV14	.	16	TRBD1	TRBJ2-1	CASSLTGQHIYNEQFF	TGTGCCAGCAGCCTAACGGGACAGCATATATACAATGAGCAGTTCTTC
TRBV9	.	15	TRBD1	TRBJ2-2	CASSAGTGLAGELFF	TGTGCCAGCAGCGCCGGGACAGGGCTGGCCGGGGAGCTGTTTTTT
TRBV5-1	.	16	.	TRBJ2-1	CASSSQLKWRGDEQFF	TGCGCCAGCAGCTCCCAGCTGAAGTGGAGGGGCGATGAGCAGTTCTTC
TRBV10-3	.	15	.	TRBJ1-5	CAISALTGSNQPQHF	TGTGCCATCAGTGCCTTGACAGGTAGCAATCAGCCCCAGCATTTT
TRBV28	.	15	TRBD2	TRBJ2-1	CASSLSGLAGESKFF	TGTGCCAGCAGTTTATCGGGACTAGCGGGAGAGAGTAAGTTCTTC
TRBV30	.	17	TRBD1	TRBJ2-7	CAWSWFSGQEISYEQYF	TGTGCCTGGAGTTGGTTTTCTGGACAGGAAATATCCTACGAGCAGTACTTC
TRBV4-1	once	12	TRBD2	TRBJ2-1	CASSHLAGRLFF	TGCGCCAGCAGCCACCTAGCGGGACGACTTTTCTTC
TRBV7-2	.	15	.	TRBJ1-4	CASSSARATNEKLFF	TGTGCCAGCAGCTCCGCCCGCGCAACTAATGAAAAACTGTTTTTT
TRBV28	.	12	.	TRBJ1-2	CASSLATNGYTF	TGTGCCAGCAGTTTAGCCACCAATGGCTACACCTTC
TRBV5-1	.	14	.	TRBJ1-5	CASSLEGTDQPQHF	TGCGCCAGCAGCTTGGAGGGGACCGATCAGCCCCAGCATTTT
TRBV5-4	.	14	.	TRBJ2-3	CASSSRHHTDTQYF	TGTGCCAGCAGTTCAAGACACCACACAGATACGCAGTATTTT
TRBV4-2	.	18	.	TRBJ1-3	CASSHELDKGAGGNTIYF	TGTGCCAGCAGCCATGAGCTGGACAAAGGGGCAGGGGGAAACACCATATATTTT
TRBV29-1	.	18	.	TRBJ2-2	CSVEGPQTGMGRSGELFF	TGCAGCGTTGAAGGACCCCAAACAGGGATGGGACGGTCCGGGGAGCTGTTTTTT
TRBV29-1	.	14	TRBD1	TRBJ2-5	CSVAPGTGVETQYF	TGCAGCGTTGCCCCTGGGACAGGGGTGGAGACCCAGTACTTC